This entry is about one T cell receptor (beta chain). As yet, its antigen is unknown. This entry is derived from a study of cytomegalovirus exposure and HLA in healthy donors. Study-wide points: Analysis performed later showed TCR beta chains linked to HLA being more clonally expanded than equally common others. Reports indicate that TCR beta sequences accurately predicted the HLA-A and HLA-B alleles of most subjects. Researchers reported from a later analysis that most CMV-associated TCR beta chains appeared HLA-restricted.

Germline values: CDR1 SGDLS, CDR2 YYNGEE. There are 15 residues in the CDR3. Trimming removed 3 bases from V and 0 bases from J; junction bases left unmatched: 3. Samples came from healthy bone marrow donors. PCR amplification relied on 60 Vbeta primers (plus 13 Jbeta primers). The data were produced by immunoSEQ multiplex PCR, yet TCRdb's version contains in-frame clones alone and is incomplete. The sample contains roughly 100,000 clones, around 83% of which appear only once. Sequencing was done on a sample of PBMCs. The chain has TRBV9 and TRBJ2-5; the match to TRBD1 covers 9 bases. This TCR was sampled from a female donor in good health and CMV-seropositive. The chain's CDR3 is CASSGTGGYQETQYF. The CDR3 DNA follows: TGTGCCAGCAGCGGAACAGGGGGCTACCAAGAGACCCAGTACTTC.